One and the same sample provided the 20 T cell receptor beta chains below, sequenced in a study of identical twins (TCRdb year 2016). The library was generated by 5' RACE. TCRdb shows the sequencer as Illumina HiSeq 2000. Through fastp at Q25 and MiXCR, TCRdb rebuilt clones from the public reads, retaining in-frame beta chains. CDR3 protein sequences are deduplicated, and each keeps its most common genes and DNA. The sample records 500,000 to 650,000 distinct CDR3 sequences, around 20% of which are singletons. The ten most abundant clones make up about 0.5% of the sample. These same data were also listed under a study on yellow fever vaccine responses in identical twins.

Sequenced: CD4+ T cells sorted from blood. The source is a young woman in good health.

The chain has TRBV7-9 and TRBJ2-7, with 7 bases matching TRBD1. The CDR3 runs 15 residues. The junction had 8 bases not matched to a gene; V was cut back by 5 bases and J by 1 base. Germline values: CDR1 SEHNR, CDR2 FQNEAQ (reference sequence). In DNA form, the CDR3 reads TGTGCCAGCAGCCGTCAGACAGGGACATCCTACGAGCAGTACTTC. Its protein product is CASSRQTGTSYEQYF.

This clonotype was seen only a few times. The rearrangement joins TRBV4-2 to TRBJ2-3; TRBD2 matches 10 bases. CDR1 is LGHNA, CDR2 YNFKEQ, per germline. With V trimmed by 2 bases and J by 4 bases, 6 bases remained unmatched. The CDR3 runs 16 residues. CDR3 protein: CASSQTSGGGADTQYF. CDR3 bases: TGTGCCAGCAGCCAAACCAGCGGGGGGGGCGCAGATACGCAGTATTTT.

The CDR3 protein is CASSSKDFTGLGGRTGELFF. In nucleotides, the CDR3 is TGTGCCAGCAGCTCGAAAGACTTTACGGGGCTCGGGGGTCGAACCGGGGAGCTGTTTTTT. The genes are TRBV7-8 and TRBJ2-2, with D possibly being TRBD2 (6 bases). The ends were cut back, 4 bases at V and 5 bases at J, with 29 bases in the middle. This CDR3 has 20 residues. Germline V gene lookup returns CDR1 SGHVS and CDR2 FQNEAQ. Full variable domain (rest looked up from reference TRBV7-8 and TRBJ2-2): GAGVSQSPRYKVAKRGQDVALRCDPISGHVSLFWYQQALGQGPEFLTYFQNEAQLDKSGLPSDRFFAERPEGSVSTLKIQRTQQEDSAVYLCASSSKDFTGLGGRTGELFFGEGSRLTVL.

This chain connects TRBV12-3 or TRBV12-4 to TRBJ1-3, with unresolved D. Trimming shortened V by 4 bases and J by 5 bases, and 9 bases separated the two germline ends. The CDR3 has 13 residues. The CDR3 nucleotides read TGTGCCAGCAGTTCCCGGGCCCGAAACACCATATATTTT. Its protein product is CASSSRARNTIYF.

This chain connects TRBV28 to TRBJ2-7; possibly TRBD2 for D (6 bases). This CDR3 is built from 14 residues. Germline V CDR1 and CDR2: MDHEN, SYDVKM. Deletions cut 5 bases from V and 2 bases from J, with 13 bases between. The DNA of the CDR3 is TGTGCCAGCAGTCAAGTAGCGGTCGCCTACGAGCAGTACTTC. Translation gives CASSQVAVAYEQYF.

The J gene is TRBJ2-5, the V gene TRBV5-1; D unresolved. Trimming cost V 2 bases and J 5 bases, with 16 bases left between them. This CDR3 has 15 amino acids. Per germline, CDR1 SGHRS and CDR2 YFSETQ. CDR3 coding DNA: TGCGCCAGCAGCTTTAGTTTTAATTCCGGCGAGACCCAGTACTTC. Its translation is CASSFSFNSGETQYF.

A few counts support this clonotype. The CDR3: CAISESRTLTDTQYF. The CDR3 bases are TGTGCCATCAGTGAGTCGAGGACCCTCACAGATACGCAGTATTTT. This chain connects TRBV10-3 to TRBJ2-3, with D unresolved. The V and J ends lost 0 bases and 2 bases respectively, with 9 bases between them. In germline, CDR1 is ENHRY, CDR2 SYGVKD. CDR3 length equals 15 residues.

The CDR3 region is CASSSTRDRGLGGETQYF. The CDR3, as DNA: TGTGCCAGCAGCTCCACCCGGGACAGGGGGCTTGGAGGAGAGACCCAGTACTTC. The chain joins TRBV7-7 to TRBJ2-5; 12 nucleotides agree with TRBD1. This CDR3 region has 18 residues. The V gene's germline CDR1 is SSHAT and CDR2 FNYEAQ (reference sequence). V was pared by 4 bases and J by 4 bases, with 13 bases of the junction left unmatched.

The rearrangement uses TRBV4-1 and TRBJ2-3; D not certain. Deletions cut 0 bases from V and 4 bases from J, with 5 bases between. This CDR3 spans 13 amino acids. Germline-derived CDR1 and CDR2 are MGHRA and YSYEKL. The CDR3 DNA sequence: TGCGCCAGCAGCCAAGAGGCCGCAGATACGCAGTATTTT. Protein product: CASSQEAADTQYF.

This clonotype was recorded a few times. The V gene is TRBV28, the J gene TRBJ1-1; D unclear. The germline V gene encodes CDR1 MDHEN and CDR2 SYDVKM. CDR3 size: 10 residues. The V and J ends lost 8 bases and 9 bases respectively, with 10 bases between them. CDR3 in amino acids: CASGRGQAFF. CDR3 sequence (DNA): TGTGCCAGCGGTCGGGGTCAAGCTTTCTTT.

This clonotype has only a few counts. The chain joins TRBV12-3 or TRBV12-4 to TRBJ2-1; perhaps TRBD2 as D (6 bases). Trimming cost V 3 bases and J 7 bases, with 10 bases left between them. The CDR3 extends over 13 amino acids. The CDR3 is CASSFRLGNEQFF. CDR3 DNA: TGTGCCAGCAGTTTTCGACTAGGGAATGAGCAGTTCTTC.

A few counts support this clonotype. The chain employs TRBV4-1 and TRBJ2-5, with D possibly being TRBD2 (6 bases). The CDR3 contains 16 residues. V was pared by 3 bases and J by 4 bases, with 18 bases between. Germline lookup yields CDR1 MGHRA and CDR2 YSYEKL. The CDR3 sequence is CASSQGGLTGRETQYF. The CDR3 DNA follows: TGCGCCAGCAGCCAGGGGGGACTTACGGGGAGAGAGACCCAGTACTTC.

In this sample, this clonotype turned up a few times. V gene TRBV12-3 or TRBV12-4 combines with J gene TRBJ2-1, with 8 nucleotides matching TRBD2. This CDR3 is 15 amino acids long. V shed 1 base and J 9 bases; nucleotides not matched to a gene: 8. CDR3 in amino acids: CASSLVRGGYGEQFF. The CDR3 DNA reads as TGTGCCAGCAGTTTAGTGCGCGGGGGGTACGGTGAGCAGTTCTTC.

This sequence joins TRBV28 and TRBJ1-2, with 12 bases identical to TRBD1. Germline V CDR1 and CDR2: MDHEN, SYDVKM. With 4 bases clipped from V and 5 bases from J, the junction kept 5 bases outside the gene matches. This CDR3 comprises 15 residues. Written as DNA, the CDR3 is TGTGCCAGCAGTTGGGGACAGGGGGCGAATTATGGCTACACCTTC. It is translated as CASSWGQGANYGYTF.

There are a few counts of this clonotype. In nucleotides, the CDR3 is TGTGCCAGCTCCATCAGGGGTGCAGAGACCCAGTACTTC. Protein product: CASSIRGAETQYF. This sequence joins TRBV7-3 and TRBJ2-5; possible D gene TRBD1, 6 bases. CDR1 and CDR2 (germline): SGHTA, FQGTGA. V lost 8 bases, J lost 4 bases, and 14 bases lay in between. This CDR3 comprises 13 residues. The whole variable domain, remainder taken from reference TRBV7-3 and TRBJ2-5, is GAGVSQTPSNKVTEKGKYVELRCDPISGHTALYWYRQSLGQGPEFLIYFQGTGAADDSGLPNDRFFAVRPEGSVSTLKIQRTERGDSAVYLCASSIRGAETQYFGPGTRLLVL.

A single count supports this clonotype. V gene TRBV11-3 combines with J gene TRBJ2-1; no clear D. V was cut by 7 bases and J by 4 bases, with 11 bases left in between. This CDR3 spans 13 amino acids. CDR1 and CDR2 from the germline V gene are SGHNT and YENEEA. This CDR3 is CASTLNGYNEQFF. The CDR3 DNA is TGTGCCAGCACCCTTAATGGATACAATGAGCAGTTCTTC.

The CDR3 loop reads CASSPPVAGVNEQYF. The CDR3 DNA reads TGTGCCAGCAGTCCCCCGGTAGCGGGAGTGAACGAGCAGTACTTC. This chain connects TRBV2 to TRBJ2-7, with 9 positions matching TRBD2. V lost 5 bases, J lost 5 bases, and 10 bases stayed unmatched. The CDR3 length is 15 residues. Germline CDR1 is SNHLY and CDR2 is FYNNEI.

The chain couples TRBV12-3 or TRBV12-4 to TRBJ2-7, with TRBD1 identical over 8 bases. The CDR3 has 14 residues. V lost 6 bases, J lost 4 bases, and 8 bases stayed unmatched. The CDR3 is CASSRAGQGYEQYV. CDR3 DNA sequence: TGTGCCAGCAGCCGCGCAGGACAGGGTTACGAGCAGTACGTC.

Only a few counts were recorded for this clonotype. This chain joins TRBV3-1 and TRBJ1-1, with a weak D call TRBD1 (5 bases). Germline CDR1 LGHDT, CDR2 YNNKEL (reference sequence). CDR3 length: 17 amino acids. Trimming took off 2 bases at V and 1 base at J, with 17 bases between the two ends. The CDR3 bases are TGTGCCAGCAGCCAAAGTTTCGGACAAATTTCGAACACTGAAGCTTTCTTT. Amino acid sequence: CASSQSFGQISNTEAFF.

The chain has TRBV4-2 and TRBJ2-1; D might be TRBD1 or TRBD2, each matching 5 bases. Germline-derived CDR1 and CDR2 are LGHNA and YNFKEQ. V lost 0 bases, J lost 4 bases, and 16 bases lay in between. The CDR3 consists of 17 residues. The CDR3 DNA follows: TGTGCCAGCAGCCAAGATCAGGGCTGGTGGAGGTACAATGAGCAGTTCTTC. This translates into CASSQDQGWWRYNEQFF.